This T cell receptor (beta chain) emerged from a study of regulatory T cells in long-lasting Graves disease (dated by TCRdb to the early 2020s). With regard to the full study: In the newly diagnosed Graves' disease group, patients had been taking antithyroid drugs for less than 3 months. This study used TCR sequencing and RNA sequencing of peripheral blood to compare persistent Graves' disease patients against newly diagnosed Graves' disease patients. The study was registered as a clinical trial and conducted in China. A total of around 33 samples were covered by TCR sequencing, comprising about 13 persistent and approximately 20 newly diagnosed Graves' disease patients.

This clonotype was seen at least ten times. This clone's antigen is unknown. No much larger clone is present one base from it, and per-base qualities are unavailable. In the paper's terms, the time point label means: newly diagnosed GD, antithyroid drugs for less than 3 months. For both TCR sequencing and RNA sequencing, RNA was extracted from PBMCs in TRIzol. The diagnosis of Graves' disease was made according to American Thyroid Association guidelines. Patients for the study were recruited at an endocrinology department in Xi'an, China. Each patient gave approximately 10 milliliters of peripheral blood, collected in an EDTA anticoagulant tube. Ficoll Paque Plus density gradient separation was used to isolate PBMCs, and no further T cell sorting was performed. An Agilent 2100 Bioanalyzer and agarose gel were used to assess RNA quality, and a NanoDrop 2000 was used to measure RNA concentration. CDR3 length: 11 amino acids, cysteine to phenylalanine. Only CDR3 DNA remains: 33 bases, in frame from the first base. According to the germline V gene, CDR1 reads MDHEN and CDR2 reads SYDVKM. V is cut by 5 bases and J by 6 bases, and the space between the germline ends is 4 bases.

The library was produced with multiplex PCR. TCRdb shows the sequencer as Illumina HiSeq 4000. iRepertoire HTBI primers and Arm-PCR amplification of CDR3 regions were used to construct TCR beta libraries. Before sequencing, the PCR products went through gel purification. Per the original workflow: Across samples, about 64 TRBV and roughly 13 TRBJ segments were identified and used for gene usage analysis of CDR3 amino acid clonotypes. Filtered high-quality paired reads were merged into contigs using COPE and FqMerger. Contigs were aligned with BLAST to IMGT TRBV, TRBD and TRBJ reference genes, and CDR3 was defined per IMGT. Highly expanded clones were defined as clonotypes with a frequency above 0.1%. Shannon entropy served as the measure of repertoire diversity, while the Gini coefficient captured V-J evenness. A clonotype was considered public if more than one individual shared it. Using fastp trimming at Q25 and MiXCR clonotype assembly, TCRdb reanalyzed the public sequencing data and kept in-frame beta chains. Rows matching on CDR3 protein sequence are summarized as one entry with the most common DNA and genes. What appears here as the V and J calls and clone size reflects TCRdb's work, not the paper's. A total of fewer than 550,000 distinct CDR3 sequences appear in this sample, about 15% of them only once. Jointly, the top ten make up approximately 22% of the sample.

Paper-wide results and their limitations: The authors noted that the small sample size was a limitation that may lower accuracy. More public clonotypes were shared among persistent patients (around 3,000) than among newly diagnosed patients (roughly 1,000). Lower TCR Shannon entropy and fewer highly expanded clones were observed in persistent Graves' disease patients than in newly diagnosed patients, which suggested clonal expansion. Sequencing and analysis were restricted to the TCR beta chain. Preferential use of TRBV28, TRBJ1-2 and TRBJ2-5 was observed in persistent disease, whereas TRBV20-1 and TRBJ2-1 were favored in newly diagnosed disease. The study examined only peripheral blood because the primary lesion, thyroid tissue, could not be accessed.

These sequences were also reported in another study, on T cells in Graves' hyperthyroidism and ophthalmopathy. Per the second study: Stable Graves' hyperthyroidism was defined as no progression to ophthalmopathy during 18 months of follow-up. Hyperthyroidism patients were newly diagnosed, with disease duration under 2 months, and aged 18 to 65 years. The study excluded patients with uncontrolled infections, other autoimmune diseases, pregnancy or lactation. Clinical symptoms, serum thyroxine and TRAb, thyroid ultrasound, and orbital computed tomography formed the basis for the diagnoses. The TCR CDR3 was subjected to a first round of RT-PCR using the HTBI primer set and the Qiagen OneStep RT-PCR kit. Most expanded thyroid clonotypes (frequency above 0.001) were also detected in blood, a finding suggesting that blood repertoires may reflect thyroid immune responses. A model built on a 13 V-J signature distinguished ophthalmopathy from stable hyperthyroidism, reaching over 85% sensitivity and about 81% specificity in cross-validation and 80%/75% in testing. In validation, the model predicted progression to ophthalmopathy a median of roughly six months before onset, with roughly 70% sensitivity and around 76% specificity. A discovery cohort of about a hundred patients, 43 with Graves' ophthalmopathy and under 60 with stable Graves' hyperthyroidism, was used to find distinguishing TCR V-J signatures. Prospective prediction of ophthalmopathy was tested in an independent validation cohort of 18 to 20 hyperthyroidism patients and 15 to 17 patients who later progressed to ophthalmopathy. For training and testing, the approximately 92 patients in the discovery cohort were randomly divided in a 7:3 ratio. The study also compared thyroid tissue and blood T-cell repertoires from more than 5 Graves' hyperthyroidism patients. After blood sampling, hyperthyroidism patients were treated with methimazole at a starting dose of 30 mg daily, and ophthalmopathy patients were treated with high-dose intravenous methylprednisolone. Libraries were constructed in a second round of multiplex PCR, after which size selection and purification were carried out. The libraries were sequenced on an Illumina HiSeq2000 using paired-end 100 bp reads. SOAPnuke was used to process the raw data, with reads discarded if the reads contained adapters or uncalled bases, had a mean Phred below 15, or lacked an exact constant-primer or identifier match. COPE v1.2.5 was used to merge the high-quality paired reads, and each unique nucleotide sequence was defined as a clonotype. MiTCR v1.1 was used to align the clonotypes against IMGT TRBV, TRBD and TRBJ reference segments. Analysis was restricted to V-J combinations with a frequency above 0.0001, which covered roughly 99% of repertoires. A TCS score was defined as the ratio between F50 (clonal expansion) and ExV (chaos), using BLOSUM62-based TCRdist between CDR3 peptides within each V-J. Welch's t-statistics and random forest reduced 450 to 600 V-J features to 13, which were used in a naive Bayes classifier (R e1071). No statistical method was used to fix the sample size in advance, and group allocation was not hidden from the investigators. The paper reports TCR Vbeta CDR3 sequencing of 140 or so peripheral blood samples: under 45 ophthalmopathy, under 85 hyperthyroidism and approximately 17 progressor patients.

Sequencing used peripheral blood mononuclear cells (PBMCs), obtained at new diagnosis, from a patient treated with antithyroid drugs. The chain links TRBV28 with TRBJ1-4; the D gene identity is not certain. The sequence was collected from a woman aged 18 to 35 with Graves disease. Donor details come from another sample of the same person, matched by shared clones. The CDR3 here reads CASSPHEKLFF. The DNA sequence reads TGTGCCAGCAGTCCACATGAAAAACTGTTTTTT.